This T cell receptor beta chain derives from a study of blood T cell repertoires in COVID-19. Overall study: In each case, the material was cDNA or gDNA derived from T cells, B-cell-depleted T cells, or PBMCs.

Original handling: The assay estimated nucleated cells by amplifying reference gene primers. TCRdb's table, derived via immunoSEQ multiplex PCR, lists solely in-frame clones and lacks some. The V and J calls and clone size were taken over from that table, and D and trimming were inferred from the DNA. The repertoire has around 80,000 clones, roughly 82% of them found once; the top ten carry less than 15%. The ends were cut back, 10 bases at V and 5 bases at J, with 14 bases in the middle. The CDR3 sequence is 12 residues long. In germline, CDR1 is ENHRY, CDR2 SYGVKD. The specimen sequenced was peripheral blood. The V call is TRBV10-3, the J call TRBJ1-1; a weak D match, TRBD1 (6 bases). The TCR sequence derives from an elderly man with acute or convalescent COVID-19. The chain's CDR3 is CATWAGDTEAFF. CDR3 DNA: TGTGCCACCTGGGCAGGGGATACTGAAGCTTTCTTT.